Listed below are T cell receptor beta chains from one sample, sequenced in a study of blood T cell repertoires in COVID-19. Sequenced by immunoSEQ multiplex PCR; TCRdb stores in-frame clones only, minus some. This sample has approximately 67,000 clones, with approximately 89% found just once. Input material: peripheral blood. The receptors originated from a woman aged 60-75 years with active COVID-19. CDR3s include the opening cysteine and the closing phenylalanine or tryptophan. The D gene is left open where the match is weak. Rows may omit the clone size; those that give it use once, few, many or a size class.

len	v_gene	j_gene	abundance	d_gene	CDR3nt	CDR3aa
19	TRBV15	TRBJ2-3	-	TRBD2	TGTGCCACCAGGAAGGGCCCCGTGGGGGTGCGGGAGGGCCGTGATACGCAGTATTTT	CATRKGPVGVREGRDTQYF
15	TRBV4-2	TRBJ2-5	-	TRBD2	TGTGCCAGCAGCCAAGAATCGGCGGGAGTGGAGACCCAGTACTTC	CASSQESAGVETQYF
16	TRBV7-6	TRBJ2-2	-	TRBD2	TGTGCCAGCAGCTTATTTGGACTAGCGGGAGCCGGGGAGCTGTTTTTT	CASSLFGLAGAGELFF
16	TRBV5-8	TRBJ2-1	-	-	TGTGCCAGCAGCTTTTTCGGGCGCGGGCCTGGCAATGAGCAGTTCTTC	CASSFFGRGPGNEQFF
16	TRBV5-8	TRBJ1-1	-	-	TGTGCCAGCAGCTTCGAAAACTACAGGCCGAACACTGAAGCTTTCTTT	CASSFENYRPNTEAFF
18	TRBV6-1	TRBJ2-3	-	TRBD1	TGTGCCAGCAGTGAAGAGAGAGGGACAGGGGATTTCACAGATACGCAGTATTTT	CASSEERGTGDFTDTQYF
15	TRBV15	TRBJ1-5	many	-	TGTGCCACCAGCAGAGACCCCCTCACAAATCAGCCCCAGCATTTT	CATSRDPLTNQPQHF
12	TRBV10-1	TRBJ2-7	-	-	TGCGCCCCTCTAGAGTCAGGGAACGAGCAGTACTTC	CAPLESGNEQYF
18	TRBV7-8	TRBJ2-7	-	-	TGTGCCAGCAGCGAAGGGGGCTACACCGGGACTAGTCTTTACGAGCAGTACTTC	CASSEGGYTGTSLYEQYF
15	TRBV5-6	TRBJ2-7	-	TRBD1	TGTGCCAGCAGCTCTCCGGGACAGGGGACATACGAGCAGTACTTC	CASSSPGQGTYEQYF
13	TRBV6-5	TRBJ1-1	few	-	TGTGCCAGCAGGTGGGGGCAGGACACTGAAGCTTTCTTT	CASRWGQDTEAFF
14	TRBV28	TRBJ2-7	-	-	TGTGCCAGCAGTTCTCGAGCTGCTACCTACGAGCAGTACTTC	CASSSRAATYEQYF
16	TRBV27	TRBJ1-5	-	TRBD1	TGTGCCAGCAGTTTATCGGGGGACAGGACACGTCAGCCCCAGCATTTT	CASSLSGDRTRQPQHF
14	TRBV5-1	TRBJ2-1	once	TRBD2	TGCGCCAGCAGCTTGGCCAGCGGGAGAGGTGAGCAGTTCTTC	CASSLASGRGEQFF
16	TRBV3-1/TRBV3-2	TRBJ2-2	-	TRBD1	TGTGCCAGCAGCCCCTCCGGGACAGGGATAGGCGGGGAGCTGTTTTTT	CASSPSGTGIGGELFF
13	TRBV28	TRBJ1-2	-	-	TGTGCCAGCAGTTTTACCAGGGCTCATGGCTACACCTTC	CASSFTRAHGYTF
14	TRBV5-1	TRBJ1-2	-	-	TGCGCCAGCAGCTTGGTTGGGGGGGCGAGAGGCTACACCTTC	CASSLVGGARGYTF
15	TRBV29-1	TRBJ2-5	-	TRBD1	TGCAGCGCCGTCTTGGACAGGGGTCTCCAAGAGACCCAGTACTTC	CSAVLDRGLQETQYF
14	TRBV19	TRBJ1-2	once	-	TGTGCCAGTAGTCTCCGGACAGAGTACTATGGCTACACCTTC	CASSLRTEYYGYTF
23	TRBV21-1	TRBJ2-2	-	-	TGTGCCAGAGATTTACAGGGGGGGGTTGTAGGATCCAACCCTCCGAAGAACACCGGGGAGCTGTTTTTT	CARDLQGGVVGSNPPKNTGELFF
14	TRBV19	TRBJ2-3	once	-	TGTGCCAGTAGTCCCACACTAGGAGGGGATACGCAGTATTTT	CASSPTLGGDTQYF
14	TRBV20-1	TRBJ2-1	-	TRBD2	TGCAGTGCTAGTGAACGGGAGGTCGTTAATGAGCAGTTCTTC	CSASEREVVNEQFF
18	TRBV21-1	TRBJ2-7	once	-	TGTGCCAGCAGCACGCCGGGACTAGCGGGCGGCGGGTGTTACGAGCAGTACTTC	CASSTPGLAGGGCYEQYF
15	TRBV10-2	TRBJ1-1	-	TRBD1	TGCGCCAGCAGGAAGGGACAGGGATCGAACACTGAAGCTTTCTTT	CASRKGQGSNTEAFF
13	TRBV5-1	TRBJ2-1	-	-	TGCGCCAGCAGCTTGGGACTGAACAATGAGCAGTTCTTC	CASSLGLNNEQFF
14	TRBV11-2	TRBJ2-7	-	-	TGTGCCAGCAGCTTAGTGCAGGGTACCTACGAGCAGTACTTC	CASSLVQGTYEQYF
17	TRBV4-1	TRBJ2-3	-	-	TGCGCCAGCAGCCAAGATAGGGGGAAACTGAGCACAGATACGCAGTATTTT	CASSQDRGKLSTDTQYF
16	TRBV3-1/TRBV3-2	TRBJ2-2	-	TRBD2	TGTGCCAGCAGCCCTAGCGGGAGGTCGAACACCGGGGAGCTGTTTTTT	CASSPSGRSNTGELFF
15	TRBV5-1	TRBJ1-5	-	TRBD1	TGCGCCAGCAGCCAAGCAGGGGGCGCGAATCAGCCCCAGCATTTT	CASSQAGGANQPQHF
15	TRBV6-5	TRBJ1-2	-	-	TGTGCCAGCAGGCCCCCGGGGATAGGTAACTATGGCTACACCTTC	CASRPPGIGNYGYTF
13	TRBV15	TRBJ2-1	-	-	TGTGCCACCAGCAGAGATATCCTAAGTGAGCAGTTCTTC	CATSRDILSEQFF
16	TRBV7-9	TRBJ1-2	-	-	TGTGCCAGCAGCTTAGGTTCGGCAGGGGTTCGTTATGGCTACACCTTC	CASSLGSAGVRYGYTF
15	TRBV6-5	TRBJ1-5	-	-	TGTGCCAGCAGTACTCACTCTGACCCAGGCCAGCCCCAGCATTTT	CASSTHSDPGQPQHF